This T cell receptor beta chain was found in a study of graft-versus-host responses after intestinal transplantation listed by TCRdb under 2021. Study-level background: The transplants that recipients received were multivisceral, liver-intestinal, or isolated intestinal. All recipients received anti-thymocyte globulin induction followed by maintenance tacrolimus and steroids for two to four years. After intestinal transplantation, graft-versus-host and host-versus-graft alloreactive T cell clones were followed in the graft, circulation and bone marrow using bulk TCR-beta CDR3 sequencing. To identify alloreactive clones, pre-transplant mixed lymphocyte reaction products were sequenced and compared with unstimulated pre-transplant donor and recipient T cells. The cohort enrolled about two dozen intestinal transplant recipients including one retransplant, and a few patients lacking pretransplant specimens were excluded. A peak of at least 4% donor T cells among recipient peripheral blood mononuclear cells was the definition used for donor T cell macrochimerism. Samples from a few later patients were sequenced in-house on an Illumina MiSeq with MiXCR processing rather than by the commercial service.

Comments on this clone: Its antigen target is currently unknown. Nothing much larger sits one base from this clone, and base qualities are not available.

The library was generated by the immunoSEQ multiplex PCR assay. For most patients, genomic DNA was isolated using the Qiagen DNeasy Blood and Tissue Kit and was shipped frozen to Adaptive Biotechnologies for TCR sequencing. For most patients, high-throughput TCR-beta CDR3 sequencing of genomic DNA was performed by Adaptive Biotechnologies. Per the authors' processing: TCR sequencing data were retrieved from Adaptive's ImmunoSEQ software for around 20 patients, whereas a few other patients were processed with MiXCR and VDJtools. To correct CD4 versus CD8 sorting errors, any sequence found in both subsets at a frequency ratio below 5:1 was removed. Because the origin of CDR3 nucleotide sequences shared between donor and recipient could not be assigned, those sequences were removed. To be classed as alloreactive, a clone needed at least 2-fold expansion over unstimulated cells and a minimum CFSE-low frequency of 0.002% (template counts) or 0.001% (read counts). Mappable clones were those detected in sequenced pre-transplant spleen, lymph node, or MLR CFSE-low populations of the donor or recipient. The cumulative frequency of alloreactive clones was calculated as a percentage of all sequences, weighted by copy number. TCRdb obtained this table from immuneACCESS and retained in-frame rearrangements with V and J assigned. These tables miss some clones; where compared with another copy, unresolved V genes account for less than half of the shortfall, and the remainder is unexplained. V and J calls and clone size are as listed in that table; D and trimming were resolved from the DNA. This sample lists over 70,000 clones; around four fifths were detected once. The ten top clones hold 15% to 20% of the sample.

The time point label here, explained by the study, means: cells obtained before transplantation from donor or recipient. CD3+CD4+ and CD3+CD8+ populations were FACS-sorted from unstimulated pre-transplant donor and recipient cells taken from spleen or lymph nodes. Per the germline V gene, SGHRS is the CDR1 and YFSETQ is the CDR2. From V the trimming removes 0 bases and from J it removes 2 bases, while the gene matches leave 5 bases of the junction unaccounted for. Taken from cysteine to phenylalanine, the CDR3 has 15 residues. The retained sequence is limited to the CDR3, 45 bases, with the frame set at the first base. Results the study describes overall, beyond this receptor: In the allografts of patients with donor T cell macrochimerism, GvH to HvG T cell clonal ratios were high. GvH clones were found in recipient bone marrow, and some of the GvH clones appeared earlier in ileal mucosa or blood, which is consistent with an intestinal mucosal origin. Conclusions were limited by the relatively low number and heterogeneity of intestinal transplant patients. Early after transplant, declines in HvG clones were associated with peak levels of circulating GvH clones.

The chain is encoded by TRBV5-1 joined to TRBJ2-7; TRBD2 fits 7 bases in the junction. The sequence was obtained from a human donor who received an intestinal transplant. This specimen consisted of unstimulated CD8+ T cells sorted from spleen or lymph node cells, obtained before intestinal transplant. The CDR3: CASSLGLAEAYEQYF. The DNA is TGCGCCAGCAGCTTGGGGCTAGCGGAAGCCTACGAGCAGTACTTC.